The entry that follows covers one TCR beta chain sequence. The junction shows a germline mismatch at one end, possibly a read error. This specimen belongs to a study of blood T cell repertoires in COVID-19. Study-level background: Sources were T cells, B-cell-depleted T cells, or PBMCs; the material itself was cDNA or gDNA.

Germline V gives CDR1 SSHAT, CDR2 FNYEAQ (reference sequence). The CDR3 has 16 residues. Exposed study participants had met a COVID-19 case within 2 weeks before entry. Clones were read by immunoSEQ multiplex PCR, and TCRdb kept only the in-frame ones, dropping some. The table includes 250,000 to 300,000 clones, roughly four fifths detected once. This TCR derives from a man between 40 and 49 years old who had been exposed to COVID-19. The sample consisted of PBMCs or T cells enriched from blood (not recorded which). V usage is TRBV7-7 and J usage is TRBJ2-2; 7 bases agree with TRBD2. CDR3 residues: CASSAGAGANTGELFF. Written as DNA, the CDR3 is TGTGCTAGCAGCGCCGGTGCGGGGGCGAACACCGGGGAGCTGTTTTTT.